The clone carrying this T cell receptor beta chain was counted only a few times. Its antigen is not identified. This sample is part of a study of T-cell memory formation after mild COVID-19. General study results and limits: The main location of contracting CD4+ clones was CM and EM, and that of contracting CD8+ clones was EMRA. Day 15 to 85 contractors were CD4/CD8 balanced; later expanders leaned CD4+.

The TCR alpha and TCR beta cDNA libraries, bearing sample barcodes and UMIs, were generated by 5'RACE using constant-segment primers. MiXCR, run by TCRdb on the 5' RACE reads, gives a single entry per CDR3 protein. This table holds 280,000 or so distinct CDR3 sequences, under 20% found once. V gave up 4 bases and J gave up 7 bases, with 12 bases separating them. Per the germline V gene, CDR1 is SGHRS and CDR2 is YFSETQ. This CDR3 has 13 residues. This clonotype was sampled from a man in his late teens or twenties who had mild COVID-19 (a few samples of this study predate the infection). Cell type and time point are not known. Sequenced material: PBMCs or a T cell subset sorted from them (not recorded which). This sequence joins TRBV5-1 and TRBJ2-1; TRBD1 or TRBD2 may be the D gene (6 bases each). This CDR3 is CASSPLGGNEQFF. The CDR3 DNA sequence: TGCGCCAGCAGCCCGTTAGGGGGGAATGAGCAGTTCTTC.